This entry lists 25 T cell receptor beta chains sequenced from one sample in a study of early T cells in non-severe SARS-CoV-2 infection. TCRdb processed the 5' RACE reads anew with MiXCR; each CDR3 protein has one entry. Of 98,000 or so distinct CDR3 sequences in the sample, 9.5% to 12% were seen once. Specimen: whole blood. The receptor source for this set is an adult who was a healthcare worker with PCR-confirmed SARS-CoV-2 infection or an uninfected control (not recorded which).

The chain recombines TRBV28 with TRBJ2-7; TRBD2 is a possible D gene (6 bases). The CDR3 extends over 15 amino acids. The V end was cut by 5 bases, the J end by 2 bases, with 16 bases between. Germline CDR1 MDHEN, CDR2 SYDVKM. CDR3 nucleotide sequence: TGTGCCAGCAGTACGGAGGGGCTGAGAACCTACGAGCAGTACTTC. Residues: CASSTEGLRTYEQYF.

V is TRBV7-2 and J is TRBJ2-3; 9 bases fit TRBD1. Germline CDR1 and CDR2: SGHTA and FQGNSA. The CDR3 runs 15 residues. J gave up 6 bases and V 4 bases, and 8 bases lay outside the gene matches. Here the CDR3 reads CASSSGQGRLDTQYF. The CDR3 DNA reads TGTGCCAGCAGCTCAGGACAGGGGAGGTTGGATACGCAGTATTTT. Supplemented by reference TRBV7-2 and TRBJ2-3, the full variable domain reads GAGVSQSPSNKVTEKGKDVELRCDPISGHTALYWYRQSLGQGLEFLIYFQGNSAPDKSGLPSDRFSAERTGGSVSTLTIQRTQQEDSAVYLCASSSGQGRLDTQYFGPGTRLTVL.

This clonotype was observed many times. This chain links TRBV7-8 with TRBJ1-4, with unresolved D. Trimming removed 5 bases at V and 4 bases at J, with 11 bases between. CDR1 is SGHVS and CDR2 is FQNEAQ in the germline V gene. This CDR3 spans 14 amino acids. The CDR3 coding sequence is TGTGCCAGCAGCCGACGACGGGATAATGAAAAACTGTTTTTT. Amino acid sequence: CASSRRRDNEKLFF.

This clonotype was counted between two and nine times. The J gene is TRBJ1-5, the V gene TRBV5-6; D possibly corresponds to TRBD1 (5 bases). The V and J ends lost 1 base and 9 bases respectively, with 23 bases between them. The CDR3 runs 17 residues. The germline gives CDR1 SGHDT, CDR2 YYEEEE. The CDR3 nucleotides read TGTGCCAGCAGCTTGAAACGACAGCGGGGATATTATCGGCCCCAGCATTTT. Translated: CASSLKRQRGYYRPQHF. Full variable domain (outside the CDR3, taken from reference TRBV5-6 and TRBJ1-5): DAGVTQSPTHLIKTRGQQVTLRCSPKSGHDTVSWYQQALGQGPQFIFQYYEEEERQRGNFPDRFSGHQFPNYSSELNVNALLLGDSALYLCASSLKRQRGYYRPQHFGDGTRLSIL.

This clonotype has a count of ten or more. The chain couples TRBV27 to TRBJ1-5; D not certain. The germline CDR1 and CDR2 sequences are MNHEY and SMNVEV (reference sequence). With 4 bases removed from V and 3 bases from J, the gap between germline ends came to 7 bases. The CDR3 has 13 amino acids. CDR3 residues: CASSSWVNQPQHF. CDR3 nucleotide sequence: TGTGCCAGCAGTTCCTGGGTCAATCAGCCCCAGCATTTT.

This clonotype was picked up a small number of times. V gene TRBV5-5 combines with J gene TRBJ2-1; D remains ambiguous. V was cut by 0 bases and J by 9 bases, with 7 bases left in between. Germline-derived CDR1 and CDR2 are SGHKS and YYEKEE (reference sequence). CDR3 size: 12 residues. In DNA form, the CDR3 reads TGTGCCAGCAGCTTGGCACAGATTGAGCAGTTCTTC. Amino acids: CASSLAQIEQFF.

This clonotype was seen many times. The chain joins TRBV20-1 to TRBJ2-6; D call uncertain. The CDR3 has 15 residues. V was clipped by 3 bases and J by 1 base, with 10 bases between them. Germline V gives CDR1 DFQATT, CDR2 SNEGSKA (reference sequence). The DNA for the CDR3 is TGCAGTGCTAGCAAGACCGAGTCTGGGGCCAACGTCCTGACTTTC. This encodes CSASKTESGANVLTF.

This clonotype was observed at least ten times. The rearrangement uses TRBV29-1 and TRBJ1-1; D gene uncertain. Germline values: CDR1 SQVTM, CDR2 ANQGSEA. This CDR3 contains 11 residues. Trimming removed 3 bases at V and 10 bases at J, with 12 bases between. The CDR3 DNA sequence: TGCAGCGTTGAGGGCCCCGATACAGCTTTCTTT. Its translation: CSVEGPDTAFF.

This clonotype has more than one count but fewer than ten. The chain recombines TRBV11-1 with TRBJ1-1; no firm D call. This CDR3 has 14 amino acids. The germline V gene encodes CDR1 SGHAT and CDR2 FQDESV (reference sequence). The germline V and J ends were trimmed by 5 bases and 4 bases, with 14 bases remaining between them. The CDR3 DNA reads TGTGCCAGCAGCAGCCTGGACGGTATCACTGAAGCTTTCTTT. Protein sequence: CASSSLDGITEAFF.

The rearrangement uses TRBV19 and TRBJ1-5; 11 nucleotides line up with TRBD1. The trim removed 4 bases at V and 8 bases at J, leaving 7 bases unmatched. Germline loops: CDR1 LNHDA, CDR2 SQIVND (reference sequence). This CDR3 has 15 amino acids. Written as DNA, the CDR3 is TGTGCCAGTAGTACCCTGGACAGGGGGCCGGAGCCCCAGCATTTT. This gives the protein CASSTLDRGPEPQHF.

There are a few counts of this clonotype. Relative to the germline gene, one junction end is altered; a read error may explain this. V is TRBV18 and J is TRBJ1-5, with 10 bases identical to TRBD1. From germline, CDR1 is KGHSH and CDR2 LQKENI. The CDR3 totals 16 residues. The CDR3: CVSSPGTGDSNQPQHF. CDR3 nucleotides: TGTGTCAGCTCACCGGGGACAGGGGATAGCAATCAGCCCCAGCATTTT.

This clonotype was observed at least ten times. The genes are TRBV7-8 and TRBJ2-5; maybe TRBD2 (5 bases). Germline CDR1 and CDR2: SGHVS and FQNEAQ. The CDR3 has 14 residues. The V gene lost 4 bases and the J gene lost 2 bases, with 11 bases spanning the gap. The CDR3: CASSWSRGQETQYF. CDR3 nucleotide sequence: TGTGCCAGCAGCTGGTCTAGAGGGCAAGAGACCCAGTACTTC. Using reference TRBV7-8 and TRBJ2-5 for the parts outside the CDR3, the full variable domain is GAGVSQSPRYKVAKRGQDVALRCDPISGHVSLFWYQQALGQGPEFLTYFQNEAQLDKSGLPSDRFFAERPEGSVSTLKIQRTQQEDSAVYLCASSWSRGQETQYFGPGTRLLVL.

The chain links TRBV5-1 to TRBJ2-5; TRBD2 might be the D (5 bases). Deletions cut 7 bases from V and 0 bases from J, with 16 bases between. CDR1 and CDR2 from the germline V gene are SGHRS and YFSETQ. The CDR3 loop spans 15 amino acids. Written as DNA, the CDR3 is TGCGCCAGCGGAGCCGGGAAAACGTACCAAGAGACCCAGTACTTC. Amino acid sequence: CASGAGKTYQETQYF.

The rearrangement joins TRBV7-9 to TRBJ1-2, with D possibly being TRBD1 (6 bases). Trimming removed 1 base from V and 4 bases from J, with 10 bases in between. The CDR3 consists of 14 residues. CDR1 SEHNR and CDR2 FQNEAQ come from the germline V gene (reference sequence). The CDR3 DNA sequence: TGTGCCAGCAGCTTAGAGAGGACAGCCTATGGCTACACCTTC. Protein: CASSLERTAYGYTF. Full variable domain (outside the CDR3, taken from reference TRBV7-9 and TRBJ1-2): DTGVSQNPRHKITKRGQNVTFRCDPISEHNRLYWYRQTLGQGPEFLTYFQNEAQLEKSRLLSDRFSAERPKGSFSTLEIQRTEQGDSAMYLCASSLERTAYGYTFGSGTRLTVV.

This clonotype was observed many times. This chain links TRBV7-3 with TRBJ2-3, with D possibly being TRBD1 (6 bases). CDR1 and CDR2 from the germline V gene are SGHTA and FQGTGA. The V and J ends lost 4 bases and 7 bases respectively, with 15 bases between them. The CDR3 contains 14 residues. CDR3 bases: TGTGCCAGCAGCTCCCGGACAGCTGCCCATACGCAGTATTTT. This encodes CASSSRTAAHTQYF.

This clonotype has ten or more counts. V gene TRBV11-2 combines with J gene TRBJ2-1; perhaps TRBD1 as D (7 bases). The CDR3 has 16 residues. Looked up from germline, CDR1 is SGHAT and CDR2 is FQNNGV. V lost 0 bases, J lost 6 bases, and 15 bases lay in between. Here the CDR3 DNA reads TGTGCCAGCAGCTTAGATCATGGAGGGGGCCTCAATGAGCAGTTCTTC. Its translation: CASSLDHGGGLNEQFF.

The chain recombines TRBV6-1 with TRBJ1-6, with D uncertain. V gave up 2 bases and J gave up 3 bases, with 8 bases separating them. The CDR3 is 15 amino acids. Germline V CDR1 and CDR2: MNHNS, SASEGT. The CDR3 DNA reads TGTGCCAGCAGTGAATGGCCGTACTATAATTCACCCCTCCACTTT. As protein: CASSEWPYYNSPLHF.

This clonotype came up once. The rearrangement joins TRBV6-5 to TRBJ2-7; D perhaps matches TRBD1 (6 bases). Trimming cost V 0 bases and J 7 bases, with 16 bases left between them. Germline V gene sequence: CDR1 MNHEY, CDR2 SVGAGI. This CDR3 comprises 15 residues. The CDR3 spells CASSYSTGVYAEQYF. In nucleotides, the CDR3 is TGTGCCAGCAGTTACTCGACAGGAGTCTACGCGGAGCAGTACTTC.

This clonotype was seen repeatedly, ten times or more. The genes are TRBV5-1 and TRBJ2-3; the D is unclear. Trimming removed 2 bases from V and 6 bases from J, with 7 bases in between. The CDR3 has 12 residues. Germline V CDR1 and CDR2: SGHRS, YFSETQ. DNA for the CDR3: TGCGCCAGCAGCTTTCCGGGTGATACGCAGTATTTT. It is translated as CASSFPGDTQYF.

This clonotype has only a few counts. The chain uses TRBV18 and TRBJ2-1; possibly TRBD2 for D (5 bases). The V gene lost 7 bases and the J gene lost 1 base, with 11 bases spanning the gap. Germline V CDR1 and CDR2: KGHSH, LQKENI. The CDR3 contains 14 residues. The CDR3 bases are TGTGCCAGCTATAAGGGCGGGTCCTACAATGAGCAGTTCTTC. This translates into CASYKGGSYNEQFF.

This clonotype was counted between two and nine times. This chain connects TRBV5-6 to TRBJ1-6, with D maybe TRBD1 (5 bases). The CDR3 runs to 16 residues. Trimming removed 1 base at V and 3 bases at J, with 11 bases between. Per germline, CDR1 SGHDT and CDR2 YYEEEE. In DNA, the CDR3 is TGTGCCAGCAGCTTGCGAGGGGCCAACTATAATTCACCCCTCCACTTT. Translated: CASSLRGANYNSPLHF.

The V gene is TRBV4-1, the J gene TRBJ2-2; D is unresolved. The V and J ends lost 6 bases and 6 bases respectively, with 23 bases between them. The CDR3 is 17 amino acids. Germline V gene sequence: CDR1 MGHRA, CDR2 YSYEKL. CDR3 sequence reads: CASRPFLESGIPGELFF. The CDR3 region has the DNA TGCGCCAGCAGGCCGTTTCTGGAGTCTGGGATCCCCGGGGAGCTGTTTTTT.

The gene calls are TRBV5-1 and TRBJ1-1; no reliable D call. V dropped 0 bases and J dropped 6 bases, with 12 bases sitting between them. Germline CDR1 is SGHRS and CDR2 is YFSETQ. The CDR3 has 14 amino acids. This CDR3 reads CASSLAGFGPEAFF. The CDR3 DNA reads as TGCGCCAGCAGCTTGGCCGGTTTCGGGCCTGAAGCTTTCTTT.

This clonotype was recorded at least ten times. The chain joins TRBV20-1 to TRBJ2-5, with 12 bases aligning to TRBD2. The germline CDR1 and CDR2 sequences are DFQATT and SNEGSKA (reference sequence). V gave up 0 bases and J gave up 3 bases; unmatched junction bases: 2. The CDR3 is 15 residues long. The CDR3 DNA reads TGCAGTGCTAGAGATCGGACTAGCGGGAAAGAGACCCAGTACTTC. It yields the protein CSARDRTSGKETQYF.

DNA of the CDR3: TGTGCCAGCAGCCCCCGTGGTGACCCCACCGGGGAGCTGTTTTTT. This codes for CASSPRGDPTGELFF. The chain has TRBV9 and TRBJ2-2; D is unclear. This CDR3 is 15 amino acids long. Deletions cut 4 bases from V and 4 bases from J, with 14 bases between. From germline, CDR1 is SGDLS and CDR2 YYNGEE.